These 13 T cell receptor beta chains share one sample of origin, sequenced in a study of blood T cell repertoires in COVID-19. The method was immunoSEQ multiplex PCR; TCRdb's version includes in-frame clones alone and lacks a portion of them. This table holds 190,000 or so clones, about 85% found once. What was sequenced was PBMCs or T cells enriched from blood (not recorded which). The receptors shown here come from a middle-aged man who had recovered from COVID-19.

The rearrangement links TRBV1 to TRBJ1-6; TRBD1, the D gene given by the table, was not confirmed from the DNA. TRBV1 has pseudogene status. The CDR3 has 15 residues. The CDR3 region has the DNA TGCACCAGCAGCCAAACAGGGGTAGGAAATTCACCCCTCCACTTT. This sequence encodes CTSSQTGVGNSPLHF.

CDR3 DNA sequence: TGCGCCAGCAGCTTGGGAGGGCCGGGGGATCAGCCCCAGCATTTT. Residues: CASSLGGPGDQPQHF. The chain joins TRBV5-1 to TRBJ1-5, with D possibly TRBD1 on 5 matching bases. In germline, CDR1 is SGHRS, CDR2 YFSETQ. The ends were cut back, 0 bases at V and 5 bases at J, with 12 bases in the middle. The length of the CDR3 is 15 residues.

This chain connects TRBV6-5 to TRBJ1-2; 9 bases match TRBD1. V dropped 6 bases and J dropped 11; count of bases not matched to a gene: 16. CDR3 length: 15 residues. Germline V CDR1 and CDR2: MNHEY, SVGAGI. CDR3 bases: TGTGCCAGCAGACCCGGGACAGGGTCTTCTGGCAGGTACACCTTC. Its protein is CASRPGTGSSGRYTF.

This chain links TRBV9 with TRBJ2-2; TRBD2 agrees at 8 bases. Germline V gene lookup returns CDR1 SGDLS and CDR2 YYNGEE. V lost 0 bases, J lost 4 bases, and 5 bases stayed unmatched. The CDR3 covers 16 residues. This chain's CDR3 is CASSVASGSVTGELFF. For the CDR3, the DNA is TGTGCCAGCAGCGTAGCGAGCGGGAGTGTCACCGGGGAGCTGTTTTTT.

CDR3 sequence reads: CSVEDFRDTDTGELFF. The CDR3 nucleotides read TGCAGCGTTGAAGACTTCAGGGACACCGACACCGGGGAGCTGTTTTTT. V is TRBV29-1 and J is TRBJ2-2; a weak D match, TRBD1 (6 bases). The CDR3 has 16 amino acids. CDR1 SQVTM and CDR2 ANQGSEA come from the germline V gene. Trimming shortened V by 0 bases and J by 3 bases, and 14 bases separated the two germline ends.

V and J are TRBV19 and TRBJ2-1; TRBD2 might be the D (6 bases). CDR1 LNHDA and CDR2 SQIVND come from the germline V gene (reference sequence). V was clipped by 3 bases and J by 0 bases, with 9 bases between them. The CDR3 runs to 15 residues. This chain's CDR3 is CASSIAGSSYNEQFF. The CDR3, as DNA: TGTGCCAGTAGTATTGCGGGAAGCTCCTACAATGAGCAGTTCTTC.

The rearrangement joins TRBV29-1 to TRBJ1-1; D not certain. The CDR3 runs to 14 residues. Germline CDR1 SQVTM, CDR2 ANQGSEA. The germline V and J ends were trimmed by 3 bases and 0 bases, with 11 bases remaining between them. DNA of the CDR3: TGCAGCGTTGATCCAGGTTGGATGAACACTGAAGCTTTCTTT. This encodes CSVDPGWMNTEAFF.

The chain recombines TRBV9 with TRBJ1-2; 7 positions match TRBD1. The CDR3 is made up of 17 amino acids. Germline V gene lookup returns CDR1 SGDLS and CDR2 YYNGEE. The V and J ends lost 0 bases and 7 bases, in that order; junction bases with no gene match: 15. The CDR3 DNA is TGTGCCAGCAGCGTAGACCCGACGGGGACAGTGGAACGTGGCTACACCTTC. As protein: CASSVDPTGTVERGYTF.

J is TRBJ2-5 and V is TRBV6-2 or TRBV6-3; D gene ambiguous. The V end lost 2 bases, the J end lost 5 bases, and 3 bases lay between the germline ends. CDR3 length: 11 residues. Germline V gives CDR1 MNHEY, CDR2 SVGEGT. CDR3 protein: CASSYAETQYF. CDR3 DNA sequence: TGTGCCAGCAGTTACGCGGAGACCCAGTACTTC.

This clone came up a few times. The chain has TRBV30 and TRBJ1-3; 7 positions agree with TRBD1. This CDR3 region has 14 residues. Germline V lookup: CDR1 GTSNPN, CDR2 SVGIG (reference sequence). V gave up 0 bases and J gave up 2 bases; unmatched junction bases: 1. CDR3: CAWSVGTAGNTIYF. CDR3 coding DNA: TGTGCCTGGAGTGTTGGGACAGCTGGAAACACCATATATTTT.

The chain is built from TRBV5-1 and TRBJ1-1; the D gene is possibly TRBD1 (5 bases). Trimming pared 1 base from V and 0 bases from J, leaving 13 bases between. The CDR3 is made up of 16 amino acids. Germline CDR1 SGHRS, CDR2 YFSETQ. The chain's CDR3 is CASSLTQAGLNTEAFF. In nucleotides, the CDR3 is TGCGCCAGCAGCTTGACTCAGGCAGGGTTGAACACTGAAGCTTTCTTT. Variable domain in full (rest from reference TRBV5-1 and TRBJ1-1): KAGVTQTPRYLIKTRGQQVTLSCSPISGHRSVSWYQQTPGQGLQFLFEYFSETQRNKGNFPGRFSGRQFSNSRSEMNVSTLELGDSALYLCASSLTQAGLNTEAFFGQGTRLTVV.

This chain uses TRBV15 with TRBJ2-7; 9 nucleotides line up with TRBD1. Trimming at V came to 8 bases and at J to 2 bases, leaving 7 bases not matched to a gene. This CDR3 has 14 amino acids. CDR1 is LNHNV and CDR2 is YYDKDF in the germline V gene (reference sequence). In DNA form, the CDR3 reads TGTGCCACCGCTCCCGACAGGGGGGCCTACGAGCAGTACTTC. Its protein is CATAPDRGAYEQYF.

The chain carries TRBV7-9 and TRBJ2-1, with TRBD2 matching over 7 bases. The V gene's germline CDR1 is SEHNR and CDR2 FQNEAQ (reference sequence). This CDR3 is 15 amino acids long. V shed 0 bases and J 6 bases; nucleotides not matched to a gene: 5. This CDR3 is CASSLAGGRPNEQFF. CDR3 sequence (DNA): TGTGCCAGCAGCTTAGCGGGCGGGAGACCCAATGAGCAGTTCTTC.